The present entry profiles one T cell receptor (beta chain) with its context. This sample also contains other DNA sequences that code for the same CDR3. The data were obtained in a study of CD8+ T cells in alopecia areata. CDR1 is SQVTM, CDR2 ANQGSEA, per germline. V shed 3 bases and J shed 1 base, with 6 bases lying between them. CDR3 length: 13 amino acids. Once RNA had been extracted, it was reverse transcribed into cDNA to act as the sequencing template. The assay was immunoSEQ multiplex PCR, and TCRdb's table has in-frame clones only and misses some. The sample consists of more than 95,000 clones, around 50% of them appearing once. Sampling of alopecia areata patients yielded lesional scalp punch biopsies as well as peripheral blood. PBMCs were stained for CD3, CD4 and CD8, and CD4+ and CD8+ T cells were sorted.

The J gene is TRBJ2-2, the V gene TRBV29-1; D unresolved. This TCR derives from a human donor with alopecia areata. The specimen sequenced was NKG2D-low CD8+ T cells sorted from blood. In DNA form, the CDR3 reads TGCAGCGTTGACTCACAGAACACCGGGGAGCTGTTTTTT. It is translated as CSVDSQNTGELFF.